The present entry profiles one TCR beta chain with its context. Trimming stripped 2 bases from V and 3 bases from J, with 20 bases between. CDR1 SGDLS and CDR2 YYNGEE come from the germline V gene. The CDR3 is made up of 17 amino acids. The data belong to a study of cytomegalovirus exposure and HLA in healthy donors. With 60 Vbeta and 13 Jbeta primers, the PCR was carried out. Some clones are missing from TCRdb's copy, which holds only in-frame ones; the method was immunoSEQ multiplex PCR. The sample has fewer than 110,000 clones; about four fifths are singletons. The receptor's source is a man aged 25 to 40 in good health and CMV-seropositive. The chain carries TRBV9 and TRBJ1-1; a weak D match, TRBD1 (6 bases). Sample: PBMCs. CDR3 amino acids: CASSVGGAPREYTEAFF. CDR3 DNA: TGTGCCAGCAGCGTGGGGGGGGCACCTCGAGAGTACACTGAAGCTTTCTTT.